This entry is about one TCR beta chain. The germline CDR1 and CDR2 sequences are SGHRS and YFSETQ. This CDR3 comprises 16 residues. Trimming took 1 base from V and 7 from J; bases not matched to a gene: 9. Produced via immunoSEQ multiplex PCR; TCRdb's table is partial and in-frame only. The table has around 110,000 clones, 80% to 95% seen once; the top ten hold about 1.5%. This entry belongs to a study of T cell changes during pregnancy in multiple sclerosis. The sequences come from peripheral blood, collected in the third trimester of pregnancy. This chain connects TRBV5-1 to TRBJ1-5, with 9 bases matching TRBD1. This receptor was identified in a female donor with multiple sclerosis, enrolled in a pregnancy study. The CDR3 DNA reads TGCGCCAGCAGCTTGACCGGGACAGGGTACATCCAGCCCCAGCATTTT. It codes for CASSLTGTGYIQPQHF.